This TCR beta chain is drawn from a study of radiation and T cells in renal cell carcinoma. Described time point: blood 4 weeks post-SBRT, at nephrectomy. This sample's treatment: 15 Gy SBRT to primary tumor, nephrectomy 4 weeks later. The data were produced by immunoSEQ multiplex PCR, yet TCRdb's version contains in-frame clones alone and is incomplete. The data hold fewer than 200,000 clones, with roughly nine tenths observed a single time. In its sample, this clone was seen many times. CDR3 length: 13 residues. Trimming took 6 bases from V and 5 from J; bases not matched to a gene: 5. CDR1 and CDR2 (germline): LNHDA, SQIVND (reference sequence).

Sample: blood, taken from a patient whose treatment included radiotherapy and nephrectomy. The source is a woman between 50 and 59 years old with renal cell carcinoma. This chain links TRBV19 with TRBJ1-1; 8 positions match TRBD1. CDR3 DNA: TGTGCCAGTAGGGTCAGGGGGCAGACTGAAGCTTTCTTT. Translated: CASRVRGQTEAFF.